One and the same sample provided the 2 T cell receptor beta chains below, sequenced in a study of cytomegalovirus exposure and HLA in healthy donors. Primers: 60 Vbeta forward and 13 Jbeta reverse. Clones were sequenced by immunoSEQ multiplex PCR, and TCRdb holds only the in-frame ones, with some missing. This table has approximately 100,000 clones, 64% appearing once. Sequences were obtained from PBMCs. These receptors all come from a man in his 60s in good health and CMV-seronegative.

The chain couples TRBV29-1 to TRBJ1-2, with D possibly being TRBD1 (6 bases). V shed 5 bases and J shed 6 bases, with 13 bases lying between them. This CDR3 has 12 residues. The germline CDR1 and CDR2 sequences are SQVTM and ANQGSEA. The CDR3 protein is CSVPRTGNGYTF. The CDR3 DNA is TGCAGCGTTCCACGTACAGGGAATGGCTACACCTTC.

This clone was counted a few times. The chain couples TRBV5-4 to TRBJ2-5; 11 positions match TRBD2. The germline V gene encodes CDR1 SGHNT and CDR2 YYREEE (reference sequence). This CDR3 is 16 amino acids long. After removal of 4 bases from V and 4 bases from J, the junction contained 9 bases not matched to a gene. The CDR3 loop is CASSRGLAGYRETQYF. DNA of the CDR3: TGTGCCAGCAGCAGAGGACTAGCGGGTTACCGAGAGACCCAGTACTTC.